These T cell receptor beta chains were read from a single sample in a study of blood T cell repertoires in COVID-19. The assay was immunoSEQ multiplex PCR, and TCRdb's table has in-frame clones only and misses some. The sample has approximately 280,000 clones; 85% are singletons. Material: peripheral blood. The receptor source for this set is a man aged 45-60 years with active or convalescent COVID-19. CDR3s include the opening cysteine and the closing phenylalanine or tryptophan. A D gene is named only where the DNA matches it firmly. Not all rows give a size; the values are once, few, many and, for expanded clones, a class.

>NA|TRBV6-2/TRBV6-3|TRBJ2-1|NA
CASSYSRQDLRNEQFF
TGTGCCAGCAGTTACTCCCGACAGGACCTGAGGAATGAGCAGTTCTTC
>NA|TRBV19|TRBJ1-2|few
CASRSPGQTNYGYTF
TGTGCCAGTAGATCTCCGGGACAAACTAACTATGGCTACACCTTC
>TRBD2|TRBV14|TRBJ2-1|once
CASSRSAGLDSYNEQFF
TGTGCCAGCAGCCGCTCCGCGGGACTAGACTCCTACAATGAGCAGTTCTTC
>TRBD1|TRBV2|TRBJ2-3|few
CASRTRTGLDTQYF
TGTGCCAGCAGAACTCGGACAGGGCTGGATACGCAGTATTTT
>TRBD1|TRBV18|TRBJ2-1|NA
CASSPSGQGPYNEQFF
TGTGCCAGCTCACCATCCGGACAGGGGCCTTACAATGAGCAGTTCTTC
>NA|TRBV6-1|TRBJ2-2|NA
CASSEPAGGQIYTGELFF
TGTGCCAGCAGTGAACCCGCCGGTGGGCAGATTTACACCGGGGAGCTGTTTTTT
>TRBD2|TRBV4-1|TRBJ2-7|NA
CASSHGLAGDDEQYF
TGCGCCAGCAGCCATGGACTAGCGGGAGACGACGAGCAGTACTTC
>TRBD2|TRBV11-2|TRBJ2-7|NA
CASSSLTSGTYEQYF
TGTGCCAGCAGCTCCCTCACTAGCGGGACTTACGAGCAGTACTTC
>TRBD2|TRBV2|TRBJ2-3|NA
CASSREVAGVPADTQYF
TGTGCCAGCAGTCGGGAAGTAGCGGGAGTTCCGGCAGATACGCAGTATTTT
>TRBD1|TRBV5-1|TRBJ2-5|once
CASSLVPGQKETQYF
TGCGCCAGCAGCTTGGTCCCGGGACAGAAAGAGACCCAGTACTTC
>NA|TRBV30|TRBJ1-2|once
CAWLTGTWGGYTF
TGTGCCTGGTTAACGGGGACTTGGGGTGGCTACACCTTC
>TRBD1|TRBV29-1|TRBJ1-1|NA
CSVTGTGGIEAFF
TGCAGCGTTACCGGGACAGGGGGCATTGAAGCTTTCTTT
>NA|TRBV27|TRBJ1-2|NA
CASSISQGDGYTF
TGTGCCAGCAGCATCTCACAGGGCGATGGCTACACCTTC
>TRBD1|TRBV2|TRBJ1-6|NA
CASSEGRGQVPLHF
TGTGCCAGCAGTGAGGGAAGGGGGCAAGTACCCCTCCACTTT